One and the same sample provided the 8 T cell receptor beta chains below, sequenced in a study of blood T cell repertoires in COVID-19. Profiled with immunoSEQ multiplex PCR; TCRdb holds only in-frame clones, not every one. The sample consists of roughly 300,000 clones, roughly 90% of them appearing once. Sequencing was done on a sample of PBMCs or T cells enriched from blood (not recorded which). Receptor source: a woman aged 25-40 years who had recovered from COVID-19.

This clone was seen just once. V and J are TRBV6-2 or TRBV6-3 and TRBJ2-7, with 7 nucleotides matching TRBD2. Germline-derived CDR1 and CDR2 are MNHEY and SVGEGT. Trimming removed 5 bases from V and 4 bases from J; junction bases left unmatched: 14. The CDR3 has 16 amino acids. CDR3 in amino acids: CASSPTGSGREYEQYF. CDR3 sequence (DNA): TGTGCCAGCAGTCCCACCGGTAGCGGGCGGGAGTACGAGCAGTACTTC.

The chain employs TRBV28 and TRBJ1-4; unclear D gene. Trimming shortened V by 5 bases and J by 2 bases, and 18 bases separated the two germline ends. The V gene's germline CDR1 is MDHEN and CDR2 SYDVKM. There are 17 residues in the CDR3. CDR3 nucleotide sequence: TGTGCCAGCAGTCCCCAATCGGGGTTTGGGACTAATGAAAAACTGTTTTTT. This sequence encodes CASSPQSGFGTNEKLFF.

This clone was detected only once. The chain is built from TRBV7-3 and TRBJ1-3; 9 bases line up with TRBD1. There are 13 residues in the CDR3. With V trimmed by 4 bases and J by 7 bases, 2 bases remained unmatched. Per the germline V gene, CDR1 is SGHTA and CDR2 is FQGTGA. CDR3 protein: CASSSGQGNTIYF. CDR3 DNA: TGTGCCAGCAGCTCCGGACAGGGGAACACCATATATTTT.

The chain is built from TRBV15 and TRBJ1-2; D gene ambiguous. V lost 0 bases and J 6 bases, leaving 14 bases between the germline ends. The germline gives CDR1 LNHNV, CDR2 YYDKDF (reference sequence). CDR3 size: 15 residues. The CDR3 loop is CATSRDHRQEDGYTF. The CDR3 nucleotides are TGTGCCACCAGCAGAGATCACCGGCAGGAGGATGGCTACACCTTC.

The CDR3 DNA reads TGTGCCAGCAGCCCCGCGGGACAGGGGGGTTCACCCCTCCACTTT. Its translation: CASSPAGQGGSPLHF. The chain has TRBV7-2 and TRBJ1-6, with 11 positions matching TRBD1. CDR3 size: 15 residues. The trim removed 5 bases at V and 9 bases at J, leaving 6 bases unmatched. Germline V gene sequence: CDR1 SGHTA, CDR2 FQGNSA.

This clone was counted between two and nine times. The chain recombines TRBV6-2 or TRBV6-3 with TRBJ2-5; TRBD1 matches at 9 bases. CDR3 size: 17 residues. Germline CDR1 is MNHEY and CDR2 is SVGEGT. V was pared by 6 bases and J by 2 bases, with 13 bases of the junction left unmatched. CDR3 in DNA: TGTGCCAGCAGCTCCGGGACAGGGCACTTTTTTCAAGAGACCCAGTACTTC. Translation gives CASSSGTGHFFQETQYF.

The V call is TRBV18, the J call TRBJ2-3, with 7 bases aligning to TRBD2. CDR1 is KGHSH and CDR2 is LQKENI in the germline V gene. CDR3 length: 15 residues. V was clipped by 3 bases and J by 7 bases; unmatched bases: 10. The CDR3 DNA sequence: TGTGCCAGCTCACCGGCGGGACTATCCCCCTATACGCAGTATTTT. Translated, it gives CASSPAGLSPYTQYF. Full variable domain (remainder filled in from reference TRBV18 and TRBJ2-3): NAGVMQNPRHLVRRRGQEARLRCSPMKGHSHVYWYRQLPEEGLKFMVYLQKENIIDESGMPKERFSAEFPKEGPSILRIQQVVRGDSAAYFCASSPAGLSPYTQYFGPGTRLTVL.

The chain has TRBV30 and TRBJ1-5; D unclear. This CDR3 region has 15 residues. Germline V gene sequence: CDR1 GTSNPN, CDR2 SVGIG (reference sequence). Trimming removed 1 base at V and 0 bases at J, with 10 bases between. In nucleotides, the CDR3 is TGTGCCTGGAGTGAACGGGGTTATAGCAATCAGCCCCAGCATTTT. This sequence encodes CAWSERGYSNQPQHF.